The rows below give T cell receptor beta chains drawn from one sample of a study of T cell changes during pregnancy in multiple sclerosis. Sequencing was performed with immunoSEQ multiplex PCR; in TCRdb, only in-frame clones are kept and a portion is missing. The repertoire holds roughly 42,000 clones, less than 90% seen once, with 0.58% in the top ten. The sequencing used CD4+ T cells from peripheral blood mononuclear cells, collected in the first trimester of pregnancy. The origin of the receptors is a female donor with multiple sclerosis, enrolled in a pregnancy study. Each CDR3 is given with its conserved first and last residue. A D gene is named only where the DNA matches it firmly.

d_call,j_call,v_call,cdr3_nt,cdr3_aa
-,TRBJ1-4,TRBV5-4,TGTGCCAGCAGCCGCCCCGGGAGTGGTGAAAAACTGTTTTTT,CASSRPGSGEKLFF
TRBD1,TRBJ2-7,TRBV15,TGTGCCACCAGCACCGGGACAGGGGGATTCTACGAGCAGTACTTC,CATSTGTGGFYEQYF
-,TRBJ2-5,TRBV18,TGTGCCAGCTCACCAGGGAGGGAGACCCAGTACTTC,CASSPGRETQYF
-,TRBJ2-5,TRBV6-1,TGTGCCAGCAGCCTCCTCAGGGGATACGGGACCCAGTACTTC,CASSLLRGYGTQYF
-,TRBJ1-3,TRBV4-2,TGTGCCAGCAGCCAACACCGGGGGGACTCTGGAAACACCATATATTTT,CASSQHRGDSGNTIYF
TRBD2,TRBJ2-7,TRBV7-9,TGTGCCAGCAGCTTAAGGGGGACTAGCGGGAACACCAGCTCCTACGAGCAGTACTTC,CASSLRGTSGNTSSYEQYF
TRBD1,TRBJ2-2,TRBV5-4,TGTGCCAGCAGCTTGGGACAGGGGGCCGGGGAGCTGTTTTTT,CASSLGQGAGELFF
-,TRBJ1-5,TRBV28,TGTGCCAGCAGTTTCAGATTTGTTCAGCCCCAGCATTTT,CASSFRFVQPQHF
TRBD2,TRBJ2-7,TRBV6-5,TGTGCCAGCAGTTACTCAAGCGGGAGAGTCTACGAGCAGTACTTC,CASSYSSGRVYEQYF
TRBD2,TRBJ2-7,TRBV12-5,TGTGCTAGTGGTTTGCCCCGGGGGAGGGATAGGAGTATTTGCCTCGAGCAGTACTTC,CASGLPRGRDRSICLEQYF
-,TRBJ1-5,TRBV19,TGTGCCTCCAGAACCCAGGGTATCAATCAGCCCCAGCATTTT,CASRTQGINQPQHF
-,TRBJ1-1,TRBV4-1,TGCGCCAGCAGCCAAGTAGTTTCAGGGTTGAGGACTGAAGCTTTCTTT,CASSQVVSGLRTEAFF
TRBD2,TRBJ2-7,TRBV7-3,TGTGCCAGCAGCACTGGGACTAGCGGGAACAAGCAGTACTTC,CASSTGTSGNKQYF